One T cell receptor beta chain is described in this entry. Its target antigen remains unknown. The record has no base qualities; no much larger clone is one base away. Healthy HIV-negative adults with no recently reported acute infections or vaccinations were included as donors. All donors were Caucasian adults living in Nashville, Tennessee, USA. CD4+ T cells were enriched by magnetic negative selection; naive cells were then positively selected on CD45RA, and the negative fraction formed the memory subset. After blood collection by leukapheresis, PBMCs were isolated using Ficoll-Histopaque density gradient centrifugation and then cryopreserved in the vapor phase of liquid nitrogen. Analytical flow cytometry was used to check the purity and quantity of each magnetically sorted T cell population. Each sorted fraction had its genomic DNA isolated and then quantified by UV absorbance on a Nanodrop 2000c.

Using the deep immunoSEQ assay, TCR CDR3 regions were amplified from genomic DNA by multiplex PCR. Extracted genomic DNA from each cell subset was spread evenly across all wells of several immunoSEQ 96-well plates, with each plate serving as a replicate. For sorted subsets, each replicate PCR was loaded with 200 ng genomic DNA, equivalent to 30,000 to 35,000 T cell genomes. The purified libraries were quantified using a Qubit 3.0 fluorometer, sized with a Bioanalyzer 2100, and then quantified again using the KAPA Library Quantification kit. Each immunoSEQ 96-well plate was sequenced on its own single-read 150-cycle Illumina NextSeq 550 flow cell. The original methods were these. Because only junctional sequences without quality scores were contained in the immunoSEQ output, filtering matching that applied to full-length reads could not be performed. To assign V/J genes and CDR3, sequences were annotated against IMGT germline references using PyIR, a Python wrapper for IgBLAST v1.9. Any read was removed if the V/J assignment was weak (E-value above 1e-6), the CDR3 was missing, or the read contained stop codons, out-of-frame junctions, or ambiguous translated residues. V3J clonotypes were defined as sequences sharing an identical inferred V gene, J gene, and CDR3 amino acid sequence. Percentage overlap between repertoires was calculated by dividing the number of shared unique clonotypes by the size of the smaller repertoire. RTK rarefaction, the Chao1 estimator, and Recon v2.1 estimates of unobserved clonotypes were used to assess repertoire richness. Generation probabilities for all TCRbeta clonotypes obtained by the gDNA method from a few donors were computed using OLGA. TCRdb provides this immuneACCESS table in a form limited to in-frame rearrangements. Some clones are lacking; in checked studies, under half of them reflect an unresolved V gene, and why the rest are absent is not known. V, J and clone size derive from that table, while D and trimming were established from the DNA sequence. This sample gives roughly 650,000 clones in total; around 97% of them show up just once. 0.057% of the sample goes to the ten largest clones.

From a lookup of the germline V gene, CDR1 and CDR2 are MDHEN and SYDVKM. The CDR3 sequence holds 15 residues, the cysteine and phenylalanine included. Here the CDR3 DNA is all that survives: 45 bases in frame from base 1. At the junction V is shortened by 6 bases and J by 11 bases; bases outside the gene matches: 16. This entry is derived from a study of shared clonotypes between healthy human individuals (dated by TCRdb to between 2020 and 2021). Study-wide context: Two women and a few men aged 18 to 49 years were included in the cohort. To estimate repertoire size and how much clonotype sharing occurs between individuals, the study deeply sequenced the blood TCR repertoires of five healthy adults. For each donor, CD4 naive and CD4 memory were each run on three plates, CD8 naive on two plates, and CD8 memory on one plate. Each donor's leukapheresis produced roughly between roughly 0.85 and 9 billion PBMCs. Libraries were prepared and TCR repertoires were sequenced by different laboratories using diverse techniques, in order to increase sequencing depth and limit assay-specific biases. Findings and caveats that apply to the study as a whole: About 5% of naive CD4, 3.5% of naive CD8, approximately 2% of memory CD4, and 0.35% to 0.4% of memory CD8 clonotypes were shared across several donors. Based on pairwise subsampling, the degree of clonotype sharing among donors was expected to be affected by sequencing depth. Even with the large sequencing depth, rarefaction of the sorted-subset datasets indicated that sequencing was incomplete. Larger estimated clonotype richness was generally found for naive subsets than for memory subsets. The genetic and exposure-history diversity represented was limited by the small number of donors. Higher generation probabilities were observed for clonotypes shared by all four sorted-subset donors than for non-shared clonotypes. Sampling was limited to blood, and TCR repertoires in tissue likely differ from TCR repertoires in blood.

Material for sequencing was naive CD4+ T cells sorted from blood. Explained via the paper, the cell subset or site label denotes: CD45RA+ positively selected. The chain couples TRBV28 to TRBJ2-5, with 9 bases aligning to TRBD1. The receptor's source is a woman aged 30 to 39 in good health. In nucleotide form, the sequence is TGTGCCAGCAGACAACAACAGGGGGCCCTTGGGGAGCAGTACTTC. Its translation is CASRQQQGALGEQYF. Reference TRBV28 and TRBJ2-5 proteins supply the regions before and after the CDR3; the full variable domain is: DVKVTQSSRYLVKRTGEKVFLECVQDMDHENMFWYRQDPGLGLRLIYFSYDVKMKEKGDIPEGYSVSREKKERFSLILESASTNQTSMYLCASRQQQGALGEQYFGPGTRLLVL.